This is a list of T cell receptor beta chains from one sample in a study of blood T cell repertoires in COVID-19. Sequencing was performed with immunoSEQ multiplex PCR; in TCRdb, only in-frame clones are kept and a portion is missing. This table holds 130,000 to 150,000 clones, under 90% found once. Specimen: peripheral blood. The receptors stem from a human donor in a cohort sampled during active COVID-19. The CDR3 runs from the conserved cysteine through the conserved F or W. The order of the fields is CDR3 protein, V gene, clone size, J gene. Clone size, where shown, is once, few, many, or a class for clones that have expanded.

CDR3: CASSPRLAGGQETQYF
V: TRBV9
size: NA
J: TRBJ2-5

CDR3: CASSQGSYPGELFF
V: TRBV4-1
size: NA
J: TRBJ2-2

CDR3: CASSKQGLDETQYF
V: TRBV7-2
size: NA
J: TRBJ2-5

CDR3: CASSLGGGMGDEQFF
V: TRBV7-6
size: NA
J: TRBJ2-1

CDR3: CASSEVSAEDSPLHF
V: TRBV6-1
size: NA
J: TRBJ1-6

CDR3: CASSPFTGENTIYF
V: TRBV18
size: NA
J: TRBJ1-3

CDR3: CASSSGMQRISYNEQFF
V: TRBV28
size: NA
J: TRBJ2-1

CDR3: CASSIDLGTSGGKQYF
V: TRBV19
size: few
J: TRBJ2-7

CDR3: CASSFNRVYGYTF
V: TRBV5-5
size: few
J: TRBJ1-2

CDR3: CASKGQGNVDNQPQHF
V: TRBV19
size: NA
J: TRBJ1-5

CDR3: CASSQAASGSGTEAFF
V: TRBV4-1
size: NA
J: TRBJ1-1

CDR3: CASSPTSGDEKLFF
V: TRBV9
size: NA
J: TRBJ1-4

CDR3: CASSPVQDINYGYTF
V: TRBV18
size: NA
J: TRBJ1-2

CDR3: CASSSTGLGEKLFF
V: TRBV18
size: NA
J: TRBJ1-4

CDR3: CASSVGQGGETQYF
V: TRBV9
size: NA
J: TRBJ2-5

CDR3: CASSDRGFYEQYF
V: TRBV2
size: few
J: TRBJ2-7

CDR3: CATSSGGERQGEKLFF
V: TRBV15
size: NA
J: TRBJ1-4

CDR3: CASSLSADTGELFF
V: TRBV5-4
size: NA
J: TRBJ2-2

CDR3: CASSPWDSYYEQFF
V: TRBV5-6
size: NA
J: TRBJ2-1

CDR3: CASTVTTGVRNTEAFF
V: TRBV5-4
size: NA
J: TRBJ1-1

CDR3: CASSSPGTPYGYTF
V: TRBV28
size: NA
J: TRBJ1-2

CDR3: CASSSDRVYGYTF
V: TRBV11-2
size: NA
J: TRBJ1-2

CDR3: CASRAGTGGTGANVLTF
V: TRBV28
size: NA
J: TRBJ2-6

CDR3: CASSSDYEQYF
V: TRBV7-8
size: NA
J: TRBJ2-7

CDR3: CASSYSSAGTGEGYTF
V: TRBV6-5
size: NA
J: TRBJ1-2

CDR3: CASSLGQHYGYTF
V: TRBV7-9
size: NA
J: TRBJ1-2

CDR3: CASSQGLSNYGYTF
V: TRBV5-1
size: NA
J: TRBJ1-2

CDR3: CASSVKETQYF
V: TRBV2
size: NA
J: TRBJ2-5

CDR3: CAWSQQGNTEAFF
V: TRBV30
size: NA
J: TRBJ1-1

CDR3: CASSLGQLQNNEQFF
V: TRBV18
size: NA
J: TRBJ2-1

CDR3: CASSLMKGTNYGYTF
V: TRBV28
size: many
J: TRBJ1-2

CDR3: CASSLLMTVNTEAFF
V: TRBV7-2
size: NA
J: TRBJ1-1

CDR3: CASSPAGGYNEQFF
V: TRBV18
size: NA
J: TRBJ2-1

CDR3: CASSSRRGGETQYF
V: TRBV5-4
size: NA
J: TRBJ2-5

CDR3: CATSRLQGGTEAFF
V: TRBV15
size: NA
J: TRBJ1-1

CDR3: CASSPSRGEVVGYTF
V: TRBV18
size: NA
J: TRBJ1-2

CDR3: CAWSRSGGNQPQHF
V: TRBV30
size: NA
J: TRBJ1-5

CDR3: CASSPPAGPGEGAKNIQYF
V: TRBV18
size: NA
J: TRBJ2-4

CDR3: CASSLAWANTEAFF
V: TRBV7-2
size: NA
J: TRBJ1-1

CDR3: CAISGTGDSYEQYF
V: TRBV10-3
size: NA
J: TRBJ2-7

CDR3: CASPWGDEQYF
V: TRBV2
size: NA
J: TRBJ2-7

CDR3: CASSDRLGNSPLHF
V: TRBV6-5
size: NA
J: TRBJ1-6

CDR3: CASSSGADTQYF
V: TRBV11-3
size: NA
J: TRBJ2-3

CDR3: CASSVGEISNQPQHF
V: TRBV9
size: few
J: TRBJ1-5

CDR3: CASSLAAAGANVLTF
V: TRBV5-4
size: once
J: TRBJ2-6

CDR3: CASSQDYRFFSGNTIYF
V: TRBV4-3
size: NA
J: TRBJ1-3

CDR3: CASSQGEGQVNQPQHF
V: TRBV4-1
size: NA
J: TRBJ1-5

CDR3: CASSQDPQASGGVNTQYF
V: TRBV4-3
size: NA
J: TRBJ2-3

CDR3: CASSPPDRVWSPLHF
V: TRBV18
size: NA
J: TRBJ1-6

CDR3: CASSLFAGGSETQYF
V: TRBV5-1
size: NA
J: TRBJ2-5

CDR3: CASSLARANTEAFF
V: TRBV5-4
size: many
J: TRBJ1-1

CDR3: CASQGWEGVSEQYF
V: TRBV18
size: NA
J: TRBJ2-7

CDR3: CASSLLGHQPQHF
V: TRBV5-6
size: NA
J: TRBJ1-5

CDR3: CSASLGTEQFF
V: TRBV20-1
size: NA
J: TRBJ2-1

CDR3: CASSYGGFYGYTF
V: TRBV6-2/TRBV6-3
size: NA
J: TRBJ1-2

CDR3: CASSKDRGSYNEQFF
V: TRBV7-2
size: NA
J: TRBJ2-1

CDR3: CASSLFAGTSGGGEQFF
V: TRBV7-6
size: NA
J: TRBJ2-1

CDR3: CASSLPKGAGGYTF
V: TRBV11-3
size: once
J: TRBJ1-2

CDR3: CASSQDQGLGGYTF
V: TRBV4-3
size: NA
J: TRBJ1-2